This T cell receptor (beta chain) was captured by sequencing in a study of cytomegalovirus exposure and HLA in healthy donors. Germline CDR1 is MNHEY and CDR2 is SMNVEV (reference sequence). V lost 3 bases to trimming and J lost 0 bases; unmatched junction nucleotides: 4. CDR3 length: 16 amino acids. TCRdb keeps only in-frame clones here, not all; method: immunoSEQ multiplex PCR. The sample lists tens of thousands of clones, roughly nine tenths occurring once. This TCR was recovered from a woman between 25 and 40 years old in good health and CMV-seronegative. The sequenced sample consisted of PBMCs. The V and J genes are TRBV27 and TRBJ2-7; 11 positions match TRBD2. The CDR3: CASSFLAGGISYEQYF. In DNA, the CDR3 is TGTGCCAGCAGTTTTCTAGCGGGAGGCATCTCCTACGAGCAGTACTTC.